Below, 24 T cell receptor beta chains from the same sample are listed, as sequenced in a study of blood T cell repertoires in COVID-19. Sequencing used immunoSEQ multiplex PCR; TCRdb keeps in-frame clones, though not all of them. The table shows about 150,000 clones, with under 90% occurring only once. The sample comprised peripheral blood. These receptors all stem from a human donor in a cohort sampled during active COVID-19.

This clone was seen a single time. The J gene is TRBJ1-2, the V gene TRBV3-1 (or the pseudogene TRBV3-2); 9 bases fit TRBD1. Per germline, CDR1 LGHDT and CDR2 YNNKEL (reference sequence). The J segment lost 2 bases and the V segment lost 4 bases, leaving 5 bases of the junction unmatched. The CDR3 covers 15 residues. CDR3 bases: TGTGCCAGCAGCCCCCGGGACAGGGCCAACTATGGCTACACCTTC. Encoded protein: CASSPRDRANYGYTF.

The gene calls are TRBV7-9 and TRBJ2-3; 11 bases agree with TRBD2. Unmatched junction bases numbered 6, after V lost 4 bases and J lost 6 bases. Germline V gene lookup returns CDR1 SEHNR and CDR2 FQNEAQ (reference sequence). This CDR3 contains 15 residues. CDR3 DNA: TGTGCCAGCAGCTATAGCGGGGGGGCCGCCGATACGCAGTATTTT. This gives the protein CASSYSGGAADTQYF.

This chain connects TRBV6-5 to TRBJ1-2; D is perhaps TRBD1 (6 bases). V was shortened by 0 bases and J by 3 bases, with 11 bases between the two germline ends. CDR3 size: 15 residues. Germline V gene data show CDR1 as MNHEY and CDR2 as SVGAGI. The chain's CDR3 is CASSYSREGDYGYTF. The DNA of the CDR3 is TGTGCCAGCAGTTACTCGCGGGAGGGGGACTATGGCTACACCTTC.

The chain couples TRBV5-1 to TRBJ2-7; D call uncertain. There are 12 residues in the CDR3. In germline, CDR1 is SGHRS, CDR2 YFSETQ. Trimming left V 4 bases short and J 2 bases short, with 7 bases between. Written as DNA, the CDR3 is TGCGCCAGCAGCCCTGACACCTACGAGCAGTACTTC. This translates into CASSPDTYEQYF.

V gene TRBV28 combines with J gene TRBJ1-2, with TRBD1 identical over 11 bases. The trim removed 6 bases at V and 1 base at J, leaving 10 bases unmatched. The CDR3 runs to 17 residues. The germline V gene has CDR1 MDHEN and CDR2 SYDVKM. The CDR3 DNA is TGTGCCAGCAGCACCGTAGGACAGGGGGCTTTTAACTATGGCTACACCTTC. Translating gives CASSTVGQGAFNYGYTF.

This chain connects TRBV19 to TRBJ1-2; D gene uncertain. The CDR3 sequence is 12 residues long. The V gene's germline CDR1 is LNHDA and CDR2 SQIVND (reference sequence). Trimming left V 3 bases short and J 6 bases short, with 8 bases between. CDR3 nucleotide sequence: TGTGCCAGTAGTATCCTCGGGGATGGCTACACCTTC. Its protein is CASSILGDGYTF.

The chain is built from TRBV6-5 and TRBJ2-1, with 10 bases that match TRBD2. The CDR3 covers 14 residues. CDR1 and CDR2 from the germline V gene are MNHEY and SVGAGI. V lost 5 bases and J lost 8; bases outside the gene matches: 6. CDR3 loop: CASSRAGGLDEQFF. The CDR3 DNA reads as TGTGCCAGCAGTCGAGCGGGGGGGTTGGATGAGCAGTTCTTC.

The J gene is TRBJ1-5, the V gene TRBV15; perhaps TRBD1 as D (6 bases). The CDR3 extends over 15 amino acids. V was pared by 5 bases and J by 6 bases, with 17 bases between. Germline CDR1 and CDR2: LNHNV and YYDKDF (reference sequence). Written as DNA, the CDR3 is TGTGCCACCAGCGGCGGGGGCGGACGGAGTCAGCCCCAGCATTTT. Encoded protein: CATSGGGGRSQPQHF.

The CDR3 sequence is CASSLSLSYEQYF. CDR3 coding DNA: TGTGCCAGCAGTTTATCCCTATCCTACGAGCAGTACTTC. The chain carries TRBV12-3 or TRBV12-4 and TRBJ2-7; D unclear. V dropped 2 bases and J dropped 1 base, with 6 bases sitting between them. The CDR3 contains 13 residues.

The V and J genes are TRBV2 and TRBJ1-2, with TRBD1 identical over 11 bases. Germline CDR1 and CDR2: SNHLY and FYNNEI. Trimming cost V 6 bases and J 7 bases; bases outside gene matches: 7. The CDR3 covers 14 residues. The CDR3 reads CASSRGQGAVGYTF. The CDR3 DNA reads TGTGCCAGCAGCCGCGGACAGGGGGCGGTTGGCTACACCTTC.

This clone was seen only once. At one of its ends the junction is not consistent with the germline gene, which may arise from a read error. The chain has TRBV12-3 or TRBV12-4 and TRBJ2-7; 8 bases fit TRBD1. The CDR3 length is 12 residues. CDR3 DNA sequence: TGTGCCAGCAGTCTACTCACAGGGGGTCAGAACTTC. Its translation: CASSLLTGGQNF.

The chain recombines TRBV7-2 with TRBJ1-2, with D unresolved. The ends were cut back, 1 base at V and 4 bases at J, with 4 bases in the middle. The CDR3 length is 12 residues. The germline V gene encodes CDR1 SGHTA and CDR2 FQGNSA. The DNA of the CDR3 is TGTGCCAGCAGCTTAGACATCTATGGCTACACCTTC. Translation: CASSLDIYGYTF.

The chain has TRBV4-1 and TRBJ2-7; 8 bases are a match to TRBD2. The CDR3 length is 16 residues. V lost 1 base and J lost 0; bases outside the gene matches: 5. The germline V gene has CDR1 MGHRA and CDR2 YSYEKL. DNA for the CDR3: TGCGCCAGCAGCCAAGGTCGGGGGGGCCGCTCCTACGAGCAGTACTTC. Translation gives CASSQGRGGRSYEQYF.

This clone is a singleton in its sample. V and J are TRBV5-4 and TRBJ2-7, with TRBD1 matching over 8 bases. CDR3 length: 14 amino acids. Germline V gene data show CDR1 as SGHNT and CDR2 as YYREEE (reference sequence). J lost 6 bases, V lost 0 bases, and 5 bases had no gene match. The CDR3 sequence is CASSLGQGPSEQYF. For the CDR3, the DNA is TGTGCCAGCAGCTTGGGACAGGGGCCCTCCGAGCAGTACTTC.

The chain uses TRBV7-2 and TRBJ1-5; the match to TRBD1 covers 10 bases. With V trimmed by 1 base and J by 7 bases, 7 bases remained unmatched. The CDR3 runs to 16 residues. The germline V gene has CDR1 SGHTA and CDR2 FQGNSA. The CDR3 coding sequence is TGTGCCAGCAGCTTAGTAGTAGGGACAGGGGAACAGCCCCAGCATTTT. It is translated as CASSLVVGTGEQPQHF.

The chain employs TRBV3-1 (or the pseudogene TRBV3-2) and TRBJ1-2, with 7 bases identical to TRBD1. V trimming: 1 base; J trimming: 5 bases; junction bases outside the gene matches: 1. Germline loops: CDR1 LGHDT, CDR2 YNNKEL (reference sequence). The CDR3 consists of 13 residues. The CDR3 DNA reads TGTGCCAGCAGCCAAGGACAGGGATATGGCTACACCTTC. Translating it yields CASSQGQGYGYTF.

This clone was found once. V gene TRBV4-1 combines with J gene TRBJ1-6; weak D call: TRBD1 (6 bases). CDR1 and CDR2 from the germline V gene are MGHRA and YSYEKL. Trimming took off 0 bases at V and 11 bases at J, with 17 bases between the two ends. The CDR3 extends over 16 amino acids. DNA for the CDR3: TGCGCCAGCAGCCAAGAAGGAGACAGGTTTTATGCACCCCTCCACTTT. Protein: CASSQEGDRFYAPLHF.

This clone was seen a handful of times. The chain's CDR3 is CASSQAGDQPQHF. The CDR3 nucleotides are TGCGCCAGCAGCCAAGCCGGGGATCAGCCCCAGCATTTT. This chain uses TRBV4-1 with TRBJ1-5; no firm D call. Trimming shortened V by 1 base and J by 5 bases, and 6 bases separated the two germline ends. CDR3 length: 13 amino acids. Germline-derived CDR1 and CDR2 are MGHRA and YSYEKL.

This clone was seen only a few times. The chain combines TRBV28 with TRBJ1-5; 9 bases map to TRBD1. V gave up 6 bases and J gave up 15 bases; unmatched junction bases: 15. The CDR3 is 14 amino acids. Germline assignment: CDR1 MDHEN and CDR2 SYDVKM. For the CDR3, the DNA is TGTGCCAGCAGGTCGTACAGGGGGCGCATTATGATGCATTTT. It codes for CASRSYRGRIMMHF.

The chain joins TRBV7-6 to TRBJ1-1; 9 bases fit TRBD1. Unmatched junction bases numbered 6, after V lost 1 base and J lost 3 bases. CDR3 size: 16 residues. The germline V gene has CDR1 SGHVS and CDR2 FNYEAQ. This CDR3 reads CASSLGGQGWDTEAFF. The CDR3, as DNA: TGTGCCAGCAGCTTAGGGGGACAGGGTTGGGACACTGAAGCTTTCTTT. The whole variable domain, remainder taken from reference TRBV7-6 and TRBJ1-1, is GAGVSQSPRYKVTKRGQDVALRCDPISGHVSLYWYRQALGQGPEFLTYFNYEAQQDKSGLPNDRFSAERPEGSISTLTIQRTEQRDSAMYRCASSLGGQGWDTEAFFGQGTRLTVV.

This clone was seen a handful of times. The chain has TRBV7-9 and TRBJ1-2; D uncertain. Trimming took off 0 bases at V and 8 bases at J, with 13 bases between the two ends. Per germline, CDR1 SEHNR and CDR2 FQNEAQ (reference sequence). CDR3 size: 14 residues. The chain's CDR3 is CASSLAPGVEGYTF. CDR3 nucleotides: TGTGCCAGCAGCTTAGCCCCCGGGGTGGAAGGCTACACCTTC.

This chain links TRBV4-3 with TRBJ2-2; D remains unclear. The ends were cut back, 3 bases at V and 8 bases at J, with 16 bases in the middle. CDR1 LGHNA and CDR2 YSLEER come from the germline V gene. The CDR3 spans 15 residues. CDR3 nucleotide sequence: TGCGCCAGCAGCCAGGCATGGTTGGCTTCGGGGGAGCTGTTTTTT. This sequence encodes CASSQAWLASGELFF.

V and J are TRBV7-6 and TRBJ2-3; 8 bases align to TRBD1. V lost 5 bases, J lost 1 base, and 8 bases stayed unmatched. The CDR3 loop spans 16 amino acids. The germline V gene has CDR1 SGHVS and CDR2 FNYEAQ. Here the CDR3 DNA reads TGTGCCAGCAGCCATTCCCCGGGACAGGGCACAGATACGCAGTATTTT. It translates to CASSHSPGQGTDTQYF.

This chain connects TRBV5-1 to TRBJ2-5; D not resolved. The V end lost 0 bases, the J end lost 1 base, and 7 bases lay between the germline ends. From germline, CDR1 is SGHRS and CDR2 YFSETQ. CDR3 size: 14 residues. CDR3: CASSLVTTQETQYF. The CDR3 DNA sequence: TGCGCCAGCAGCTTGGTCACTACCCAAGAGACCCAGTACTTC.